These 26 T cell receptor beta chains share one sample of origin, sequenced in a study of blood T cell repertoires in COVID-19. Profiled with immunoSEQ multiplex PCR; TCRdb holds only in-frame clones, not every one. The repertoire includes 230,000 or so clones, 85% to 90% of them detected once, and roughly 15% sits in the top ten. Specimen: PBMCs or T cells enriched from blood (not recorded which). The source of these receptors is a woman in her forties or fifties with acute COVID-19.

The gene calls are TRBV4-1 and TRBJ2-7; 11 bases match TRBD1. Germline V gene data show CDR1 as MGHRA and CDR2 as YSYEKL. CDR3 size: 15 residues. The V gene end was trimmed by 3 bases and the J gene end by 4 bases; junction bases not matched to a gene: 5. CDR3 in amino acids: CASSQVDRGQYEQYF. The CDR3 nucleotides are TGCGCCAGCAGCCAGGTGGACAGGGGGCAGTACGAGCAGTACTTC.

The chain is built from TRBV3-1 (or the pseudogene TRBV3-2) and TRBJ1-5; D gene uncertain. The CDR3 is made up of 17 amino acids. The germline V gene encodes CDR1 LGHDT and CDR2 YNNKEL (reference sequence). With 5 bases removed from V and 0 bases from J, the gap between germline ends came to 17 bases. CDR3 in DNA: TGTGCCAGCAGCGGAGCCGAGGGCTTCTATAGCAATCAGCCCCAGCATTTT. Encoded protein: CASSGAEGFYSNQPQHF.

The chain has TRBV18 and TRBJ1-1; the D gene is possibly TRBD1 (5 bases). The CDR3 is made up of 14 amino acids. The germline V gene has CDR1 KGHSH and CDR2 LQKENI. With 4 bases removed from V and 0 bases from J, the gap between germline ends came to 9 bases. DNA of the CDR3: TGTGCCAGCTCACGCGACAGCATGAACACTGAAGCTTTCTTT. Translating it yields CASSRDSMNTEAFF.

J is TRBJ2-6 and V is TRBV19; the D is unclear. Germline-derived CDR1 and CDR2 are LNHDA and SQIVND (reference sequence). With 4 bases removed from V and 2 bases from J, the gap between germline ends came to 6 bases. The CDR3 runs 14 residues. CDR3 bases: TGTGCCAGTAGTACAGGAACTGGGGCCAACGTCCTGACTTTC. The encoded protein is CASSTGTGANVLTF.

The rearrangement links TRBV7-9 to TRBJ2-7, with D perhaps matching TRBD2 (6 bases). The CDR3 contains 13 residues. V lost 4 bases and J lost 2, with 9 bases in between. CDR1 SEHNR and CDR2 FQNEAQ come from the germline V gene (reference sequence). CDR3 in amino acids: CASSWDLTYEQYF. For the CDR3, the DNA is TGTGCCAGCAGCTGGGACTTAACCTACGAGCAGTACTTC.

The chain combines TRBV19 with TRBJ2-3, with 8 positions matching TRBD1. CDR1 is LNHDA and CDR2 is SQIVND in the germline V gene (reference sequence). CDR3 length: 18 amino acids. V dropped 5 bases and J dropped 6; count of bases not matched to a gene: 19. The CDR3 spells CASSWNHGRDRPGDTQYF. The CDR3, as DNA: TGTGCCAGTAGTTGGAATCATGGACGGGACAGGCCAGGGGATACGCAGTATTTT. The variable domain in full, completed from reference TRBV19 and TRBJ2-3, reads DGGITQSPKYLFRKEGQNVTLSCEQNLNHDAMYWYRQDPGQGLRLIYYSQIVNDFQKGDIAEGYSVSREKKESFPLTVTSAQKNPTAFYLCASSWNHGRDRPGDTQYFGPGTRLTVL.

The chain employs TRBV19 and TRBJ1-5, with 11 bases identical to TRBD1. Germline CDR1 and CDR2: LNHDA and SQIVND (reference sequence). The CDR3 has 14 residues. V lost 8 bases to trimming and J lost 6 bases; unmatched junction nucleotides: 6. CDR3 amino acids: CASSWDRGTQPQHF. CDR3 in DNA: TGTGCCAGTTCTTGGGACAGGGGGACTCAGCCCCAGCATTTT.

This chain links TRBV5-6 with TRBJ2-1; 13 positions agree with TRBD2. Trimming at V came to 2 bases and at J to 9 bases, leaving 2 bases not matched to a gene. In germline, CDR1 is SGHDT, CDR2 YYEEEE. The CDR3 is made up of 14 amino acids. CDR3 residues: CASSFRTSGSEQFF. CDR3 bases: TGTGCCAGCAGCTTCAGGACTAGCGGGAGTGAGCAGTTCTTC. The full variable domain, rest sourced from reference TRBV5-6 and TRBJ2-1, is DAGVTQSPTHLIKTRGQQVTLRCSPKSGHDTVSWYQQALGQGPQFIFQYYEEEERQRGNFPDRFSGHQFPNYSSELNVNALLLGDSALYLCASSFRTSGSEQFFGPGTRLTVL.

The V call is TRBV25-1, the J call TRBJ1-1; TRBD1 might be the D (5 bases). V lost 4 bases and J lost 6, with 12 bases in between. This CDR3 contains 13 residues. The germline gives CDR1 MGHDK, CDR2 SYGVNS. CDR3 sequence reads: CASSARVRSEAFF. CDR3 DNA: TGTGCCAGCAGTGCCAGGGTTAGGTCTGAAGCTTTCTTT.

V usage is TRBV19 and J usage is TRBJ1-3; the match to TRBD1 covers 8 bases. This CDR3 is built from 16 residues. The V segment lost 6 bases and the J segment 0 bases; nucleotides outside the gene matches: 7. Germline V CDR1 and CDR2: LNHDA, SQIVND (reference sequence). In DNA form, the CDR3 reads TGTGCCAGTAGCCCGACAGGGGCCTACTCTGGAAACACCATATATTTT. It codes for CASSPTGAYSGNTIYF.

The chain has TRBV28 and TRBJ2-7; tentatively, D is TRBD1 (5 bases). The CDR3 loop spans 13 amino acids. The germline V and J ends were trimmed by 3 bases and 4 bases, with 10 bases remaining between them. From germline, CDR1 is MDHEN and CDR2 SYDVKM. This CDR3 reads CASSFQGRYEQYF. The CDR3 DNA reads as TGTGCCAGCAGTTTCCAGGGCCGGTACGAGCAGTACTTC.

Notes on this clone: The junction shows a germline mismatch at one end, possibly a read error. This CDR3 is CASSLVFDNPGDF. The CDR3 DNA is TGTGCCAGCAGCTTAGTCTTCGACAACCCGGGAGATTTC. The rearrangement links TRBV7-8 to TRBJ2-7, with TRBD2 as a possible D gene (6 bases). Germline values: CDR1 SGHVS, CDR2 FQNEAQ. The CDR3 runs 13 residues.

J is TRBJ1-6 and V is TRBV27, with D possibly being TRBD1 (6 bases). CDR1 is MNHEY, CDR2 SMNVEV, per germline (reference sequence). The CDR3 runs 16 residues. Trimming took 2 bases from V and 10 from J, leaving 18 bases between them. This chain's CDR3 is CASSLTTEGVKSPLHF. The DNA of the CDR3 is TGTGCCAGCAGTTTAACCACAGAGGGGGTGAAGTCACCCCTCCACTTT.

This sequence joins TRBV9 and TRBJ2-1; weak D call: TRBD2 (6 bases). Germline V gives CDR1 SGDLS, CDR2 YYNGEE. This CDR3 contains 16 residues. V shed 4 bases and J shed 3 bases, with 17 bases lying between them. The CDR3 here is CASSPTRGLDYNEQFF. The CDR3 DNA sequence: TGTGCCAGCAGCCCCACACGGGGGTTGGACTACAATGAGCAGTTCTTC.

A single count supports this clone. This specimen includes other DNA sequences encoding the same CDR3. The chain couples TRBV6-5 to TRBJ1-1; 8 bases map to TRBD1. J was trimmed by 0 bases and V by 6 bases; bases with no gene match: 3. Looked up from germline, CDR1 is MNHEY and CDR2 is SVGAGI. CDR3 length equals 14 residues. CDR3 nucleotide sequence: TGTGCCAGCAGGCGACAGGGGATGAACACTGAAGCTTTCTTT. It codes for CASRRQGMNTEAFF.

The table lists this clone with a few counts. This chain links TRBV2 with TRBJ2-2, with D maybe TRBD2 (5 bases). The CDR3 loop spans 14 amino acids. The V end was cut by 0 bases, the J end by 6 bases, with 8 bases between. The germline CDR1 and CDR2 sequences are SNHLY and FYNNEI. The CDR3 protein is CASSEARGAGELFF. For the CDR3, the DNA is TGTGCCAGCAGTGAAGCCCGGGGTGCCGGGGAGCTGTTTTTT.

The chain employs TRBV28 and TRBJ1-5; no definite D call. The V end lost 2 bases, the J end lost 6 bases, and 5 bases lay between the germline ends. The CDR3 consists of 12 residues. From germline, CDR1 is MDHEN and CDR2 SYDVKM. The CDR3 DNA follows: TGTGCCAGCAGTTTAAACGGTCAGCCCCAGCATTTT. It translates to CASSLNGQPQHF.

The J gene is TRBJ1-2, the V gene TRBV7-2; tentative D call: TRBD1 (6 bases). The CDR3 loop spans 14 amino acids. V was trimmed by 5 bases and J by 4 bases, leaving 14 bases between them. CDR1 is SGHTA, CDR2 FQGNSA, per germline. This chain's CDR3 is CASSQMTGLYGYTF. CDR3 bases: TGTGCCAGCAGCCAGATGACAGGACTCTATGGCTACACCTTC.

The chain is built from TRBV7-2 and TRBJ2-1, with no clear D. V was cut by 1 base and J by 5 bases, with 6 bases left in between. The CDR3 is 13 amino acids. Germline V CDR1 and CDR2: SGHTA, FQGNSA. CDR3 DNA: TGTGCCAGCAGCTTAGGTATTAACAATGAGCAGTTCTTC. It encodes CASSLGINNEQFF.

The chain employs TRBV28 and TRBJ1-1; 7 positions match TRBD1. This CDR3 is 13 amino acids long. Losses at the gene ends were 6 bases for V and 5 bases for J; bases not matched to a gene: 6. Germline values: CDR1 MDHEN, CDR2 SYDVKM. The CDR3 DNA sequence: TGTGCCAGCAGCAACAGGGGTAGAACTGAAGCTTTCTTT. It translates to CASSNRGRTEAFF.

The sample holds one count of this clone. The gene calls are TRBV3-1 (or the pseudogene TRBV3-2) and TRBJ2-1, with 11 bases that match TRBD2. The V segment lost 2 bases and the J segment 7 bases; nucleotides outside the gene matches: 10. The length of the CDR3 is 17 residues. CDR1 is LGHDT and CDR2 is YNNKEL in the germline V gene (reference sequence). CDR3 sequence: CASSQKGLAGGPNEQFF. The CDR3 DNA reads as TGTGCCAGCAGCCAAAAGGGGTTAGCGGGAGGGCCTAATGAGCAGTTCTTC.

This chain connects TRBV29-1 to TRBJ2-2; 10 nucleotides agree with TRBD2. The CDR3 runs 15 residues. After removal of 6 bases from V and 4 bases from J, the junction contained 8 bases not matched to a gene. CDR1 and CDR2 from the germline V gene are SQVTM and ANQGSEA. The CDR3 is CSVRPGTSVTGELFF. CDR3 DNA: TGCAGCGTCCGTCCCGGGACTAGCGTCACCGGGGAGCTGTTTTTT.

V is TRBV27 and J is TRBJ1-6; no clear D gene. Germline loops: CDR1 MNHEY, CDR2 SMNVEV (reference sequence). This CDR3 spans 15 amino acids. Trimming cost V 3 bases and J 10 bases, with 16 bases left between them. The CDR3: CASSFPPGAGSPLHF. The DNA for the CDR3 is TGTGCCAGCAGTTTCCCGCCGGGAGCGGGGTCACCCCTCCACTTT.

This clone was observed many times. The chain employs TRBV2 and TRBJ1-6; D remains unclear. Trimming removed 4 bases at V and 7 bases at J, with 11 bases between. Germline V gene lookup returns CDR1 SNHLY and CDR2 FYNNEI. The CDR3 spans 14 residues. CDR3 region: CASSAIHGNSPLHF. The CDR3 coding sequence is TGTGCCAGCAGTGCAATTCACGGGAATTCACCCCTCCACTTT. Complete variable domain (other parts from reference TRBV2 and TRBJ1-6): EPEVTQTPSHQVTQMGQEVILRCVPISNHLYFYWYRQILGQKVEFLVSFYNNEISEKSEIFDDQFSVERPDGSNFTLKIRSTKLEDSAMYFCASSAIHGNSPLHFGNGTRLTVT.

V usage is TRBV6-5 and J usage is TRBJ1-2; TRBD1 matches at 7 bases. The CDR3 covers 16 residues. CDR1 is MNHEY and CDR2 is SVGAGI in the germline V gene. V was pared by 0 bases and J by 4 bases, with 8 bases of the junction left unmatched. CDR3 protein: CASSYSSTGSGYGYTF. The CDR3 DNA follows: TGTGCCAGCAGTTACTCCTCGACAGGGTCCGGCTATGGCTACACCTTC.

The chain couples TRBV5-1 to TRBJ2-5; perhaps TRBD1 as D (5 bases). The CDR3 length is 14 residues. Trimming took 0 bases from V and 3 from J, leaving 9 bases between them. Germline lookup yields CDR1 SGHRS and CDR2 YFSETQ. CDR3 amino acids: CASSLDGQEETQYF. CDR3 nucleotide sequence: TGCGCCAGCAGCTTGGATGGACAAGAAGAGACCCAGTACTTC.